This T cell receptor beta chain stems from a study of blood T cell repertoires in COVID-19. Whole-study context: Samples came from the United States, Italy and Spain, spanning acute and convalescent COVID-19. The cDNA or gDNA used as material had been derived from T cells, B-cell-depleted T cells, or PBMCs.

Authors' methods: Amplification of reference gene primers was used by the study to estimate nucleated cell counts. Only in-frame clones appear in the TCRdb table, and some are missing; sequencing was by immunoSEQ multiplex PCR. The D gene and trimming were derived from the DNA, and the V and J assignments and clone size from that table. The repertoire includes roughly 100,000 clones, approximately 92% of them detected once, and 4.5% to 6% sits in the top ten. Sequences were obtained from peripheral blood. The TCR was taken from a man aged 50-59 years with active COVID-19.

In DNA, the CDR3 is TGTGCCTGGAGTGTAAAAGGACAGACAACGGGCTACACCTTC. This sequence encodes CAWSVKGQTTGYTF. This rearrangement joins TRBV30 to TRBJ1-2; a weak D match, TRBD1 (6 bases). The ends were cut back, 0 bases at V and 8 bases at J, with 16 bases in the middle. The CDR3 contains 14 residues. CDR1 is GTSNPN, CDR2 SVGIG, per germline (reference sequence).